What follows are 3 T cell receptor beta chains derived from one specimen sequenced in a study of T cells in Graves' hyperthyroidism and ophthalmopathy. RNA transcripts yielded amplified TCR beta CDR3 regions. The HTBI primer set served for first-round RT-PCR of the TCR CDR3. TCRdb reprocessed the multiplex PCR reads via MiXCR and lists one record per CDR3 protein. The table includes hundreds of thousands of distinct CDR3 sequences, approximately 42% detected once. The sequenced sample consisted of peripheral blood or thyroid tissue (not recorded which). The receptor set was obtained from an adult man with Graves' disease, either hyperthyroidism or ophthalmopathy (not recorded which).

For this clonotype: A read error may explain this, as a much larger clone is one base away. The chain joins TRBV20-1 to TRBJ2-7; 9 bases align to TRBD1. Germline V gene lookup returns CDR1 DFQATT and CDR2 SNEGSKA (reference sequence). Trimming at V came to 5 bases and at J to 5 bases, leaving 10 bases not matched to a gene. The CDR3 has 14 amino acids. The CDR3: CSAAQDRGGHEQYF. CDR3 in DNA: TGCAGTGCTGCTCAGGACAGGGGCGGCCACGAGCAGTACTTC.

This clonotype was found a few times. The V call is TRBV20-1, the J call TRBJ1-2; maybe TRBD1 (5 bases). The CDR3 consists of 14 residues. Germline V gene sequence: CDR1 DFQATT, CDR2 SNEGSKA (reference sequence). V was cut by 1 base and J by 6 bases, with 15 bases left in between. DNA for the CDR3: TGCAGTGCTAGAGTGGCATCGAGGGACCATGGCTACACCTTC. It yields the protein CSARVASRDHGYTF.

This clonotype was counted at least ten times. This chain connects TRBV29-1 to TRBJ2-6, with a possible D match to TRBD2 (6 bases). In germline, CDR1 is SQVTM, CDR2 ANQGSEA. There are 14 residues in the CDR3. Trimming removed 3 bases at V and 2 bases at J, with 8 bases between. The CDR3 is CSVDSGAGANVLTF. The CDR3 nucleotides are TGCAGCGTTGATTCGGGGGCTGGGGCCAACGTCCTGACTTTC. Drawing the rest from reference TRBV29-1 and TRBJ2-6, the complete variable domain is SAVISQKPSRDICQRGTSLTIQCQVDSQVTMMFWYRQQPGQSLTLIATANQGSEATYESGFVIDKFPISRPNLTFSTLTVSNMSPEDSSIYLCSVDSGAGANVLTFGAGSRLTVL.